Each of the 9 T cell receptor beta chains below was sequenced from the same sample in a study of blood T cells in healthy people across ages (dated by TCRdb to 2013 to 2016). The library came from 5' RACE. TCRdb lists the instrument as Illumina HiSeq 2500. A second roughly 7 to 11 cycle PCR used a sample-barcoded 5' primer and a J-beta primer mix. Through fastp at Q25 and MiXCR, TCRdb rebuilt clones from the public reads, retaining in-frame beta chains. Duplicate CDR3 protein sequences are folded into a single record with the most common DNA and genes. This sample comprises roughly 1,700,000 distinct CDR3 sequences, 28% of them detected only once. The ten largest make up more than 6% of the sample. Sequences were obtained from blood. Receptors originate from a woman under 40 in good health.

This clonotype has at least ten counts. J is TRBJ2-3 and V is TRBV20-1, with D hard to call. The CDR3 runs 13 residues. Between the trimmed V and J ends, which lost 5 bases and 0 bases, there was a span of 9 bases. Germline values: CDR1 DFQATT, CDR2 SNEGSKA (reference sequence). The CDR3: CSASFRSTDTQYF. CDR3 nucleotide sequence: TGCAGTGCTTCATTTAGGAGCACAGATACGCAGTATTTT.

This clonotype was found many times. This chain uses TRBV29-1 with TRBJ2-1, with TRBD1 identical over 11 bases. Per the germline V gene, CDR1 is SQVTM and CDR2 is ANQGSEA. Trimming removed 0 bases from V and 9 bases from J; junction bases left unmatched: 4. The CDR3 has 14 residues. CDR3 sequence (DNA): TGCAGCGTTGAAGATGGGACAGGGGGTCGTGAGCAGTTCTTC. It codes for CSVEDGTGGREQFF.

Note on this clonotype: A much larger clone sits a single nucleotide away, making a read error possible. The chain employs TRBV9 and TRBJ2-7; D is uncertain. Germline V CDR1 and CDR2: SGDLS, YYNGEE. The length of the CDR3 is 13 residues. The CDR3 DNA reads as TGTGCCAGCAGCGTAATGTTCGGCTACGGGCAGTACTTC. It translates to CASSVMFGYGQYF. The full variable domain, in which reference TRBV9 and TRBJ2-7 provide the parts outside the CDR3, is DSGVTQTPKHLITATGQRVTLRCSPRSGDLSVYWYQQSLDQGLQFLIQYYNGEERAKGNILERFSAQQFPDLHSELNLSSLELGDSALYFCASSVMFGYGQYFGPGTRLTVT.

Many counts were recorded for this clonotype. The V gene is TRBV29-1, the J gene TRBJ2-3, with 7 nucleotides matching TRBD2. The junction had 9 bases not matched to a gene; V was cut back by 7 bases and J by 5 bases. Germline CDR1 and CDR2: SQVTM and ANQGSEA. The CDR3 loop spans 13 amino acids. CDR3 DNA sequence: TGCAGCGCCCTCGGGACTAATAAAGATACGCAGTATTTT. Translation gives CSALGTNKDTQYF.

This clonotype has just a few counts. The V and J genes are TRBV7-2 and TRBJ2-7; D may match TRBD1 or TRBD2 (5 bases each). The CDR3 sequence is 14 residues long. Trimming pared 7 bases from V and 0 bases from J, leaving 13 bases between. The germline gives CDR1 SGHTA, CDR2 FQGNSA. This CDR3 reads CASTPGSSSYEQYF. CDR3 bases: TGTGCCAGCACCCCAGGGAGTAGCTCCTACGAGCAGTACTTC.

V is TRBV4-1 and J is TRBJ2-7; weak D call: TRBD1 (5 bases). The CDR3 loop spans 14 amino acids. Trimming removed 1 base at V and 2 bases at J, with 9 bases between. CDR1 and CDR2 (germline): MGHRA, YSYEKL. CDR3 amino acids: CASSQVGAAYEQYF. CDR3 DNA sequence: TGCGCCAGCAGCCAAGTTGGGGCGGCCTACGAGCAGTACTTC.

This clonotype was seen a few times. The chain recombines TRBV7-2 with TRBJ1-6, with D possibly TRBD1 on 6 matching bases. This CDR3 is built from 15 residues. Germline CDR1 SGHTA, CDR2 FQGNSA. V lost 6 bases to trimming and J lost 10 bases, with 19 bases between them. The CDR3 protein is CASSLSGTTGSPLHF. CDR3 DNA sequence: TGTGCCAGCAGTCTGTCCGGGACAACGGGATCACCCCTCCACTTT.

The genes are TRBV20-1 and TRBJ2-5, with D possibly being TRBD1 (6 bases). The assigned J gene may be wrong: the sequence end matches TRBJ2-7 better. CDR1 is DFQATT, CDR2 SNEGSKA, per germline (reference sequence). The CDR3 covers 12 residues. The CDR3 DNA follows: TGCAGGGCTGAGACAGGTCAATACGAGCAGTACTTC. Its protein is CRAETGQYEQYF.

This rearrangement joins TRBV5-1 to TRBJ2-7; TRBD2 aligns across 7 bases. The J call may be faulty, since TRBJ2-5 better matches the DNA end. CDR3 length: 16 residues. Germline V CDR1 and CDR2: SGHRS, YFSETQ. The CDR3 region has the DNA TGCGCCAGCAGCAAGTGGACTAGTCAAGGTCAAGAGACCCAGTACTTC. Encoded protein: CASSKWTSQGQETQYF.